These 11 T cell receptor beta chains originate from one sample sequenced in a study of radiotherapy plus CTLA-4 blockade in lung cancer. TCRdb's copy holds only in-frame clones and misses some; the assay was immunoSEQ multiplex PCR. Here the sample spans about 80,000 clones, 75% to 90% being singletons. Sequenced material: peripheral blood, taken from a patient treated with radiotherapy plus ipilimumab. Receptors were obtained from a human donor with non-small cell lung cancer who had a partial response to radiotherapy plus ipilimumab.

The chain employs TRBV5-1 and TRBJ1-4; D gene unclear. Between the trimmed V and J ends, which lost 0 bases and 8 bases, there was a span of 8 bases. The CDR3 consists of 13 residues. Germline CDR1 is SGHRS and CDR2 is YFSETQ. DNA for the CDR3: TGCGCCAGCAGCTTGGGCCGGGAGGAAAAACTGTTTTTT. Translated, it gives CASSLGREEKLFF.

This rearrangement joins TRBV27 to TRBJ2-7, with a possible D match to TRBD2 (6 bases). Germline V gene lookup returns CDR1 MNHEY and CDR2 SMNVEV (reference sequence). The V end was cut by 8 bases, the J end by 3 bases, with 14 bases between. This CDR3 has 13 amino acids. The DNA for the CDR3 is TGTGCCAGCCCCGGGGGTCCTTACTACGAGCAGTACTTC. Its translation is CASPGGPYYEQYF.

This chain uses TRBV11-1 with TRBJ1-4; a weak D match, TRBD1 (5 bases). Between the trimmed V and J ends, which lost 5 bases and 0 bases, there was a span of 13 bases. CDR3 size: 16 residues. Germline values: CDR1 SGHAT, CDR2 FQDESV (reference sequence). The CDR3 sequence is CASSPQGASTNEKLFF. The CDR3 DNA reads TGTGCCAGCAGCCCCCAAGGGGCGTCAACTAATGAAAAACTGTTTTTT.

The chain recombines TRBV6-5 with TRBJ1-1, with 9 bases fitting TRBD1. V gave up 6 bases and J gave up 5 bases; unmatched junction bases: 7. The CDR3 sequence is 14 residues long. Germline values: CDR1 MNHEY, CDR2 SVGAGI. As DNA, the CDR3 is TGTGCCAGCAGCGATAGACAGGGGGTGACTGAAGCTTTCTTT. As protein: CASSDRQGVTEAFF.

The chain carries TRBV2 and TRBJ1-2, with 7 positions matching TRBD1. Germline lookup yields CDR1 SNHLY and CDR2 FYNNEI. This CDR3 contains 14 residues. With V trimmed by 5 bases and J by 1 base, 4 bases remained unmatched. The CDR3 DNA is TGTGCCAGCAGTCGGGACAGCATTAACTATGGCTACACCTTC. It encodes CASSRDSINYGYTF. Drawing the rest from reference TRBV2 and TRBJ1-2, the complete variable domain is EPEVTQTPSHQVTQMGQEVILRCVPISNHLYFYWYRQILGQKVEFLVSFYNNEISEKSEIFDDQFSVERPDGSNFTLKIRSTKLEDSAMYFCASSRDSINYGYTFGSGTRLTVV.

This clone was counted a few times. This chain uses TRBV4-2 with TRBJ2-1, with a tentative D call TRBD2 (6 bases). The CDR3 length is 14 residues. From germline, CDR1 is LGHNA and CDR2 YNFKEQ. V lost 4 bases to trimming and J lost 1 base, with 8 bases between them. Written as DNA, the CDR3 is TGTGCCAGCAGCCGGGCGGGGTCCTACAATGAGCAGTTCTTC. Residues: CASSRAGSYNEQFF.

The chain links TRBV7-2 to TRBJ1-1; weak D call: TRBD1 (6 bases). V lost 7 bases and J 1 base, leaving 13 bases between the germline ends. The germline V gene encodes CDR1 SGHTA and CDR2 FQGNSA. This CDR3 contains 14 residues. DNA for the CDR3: TGTGCCAGCACCTTGATGGGGGCGAACACTGAAGCTTTCTTT. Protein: CASTLMGANTEAFF.

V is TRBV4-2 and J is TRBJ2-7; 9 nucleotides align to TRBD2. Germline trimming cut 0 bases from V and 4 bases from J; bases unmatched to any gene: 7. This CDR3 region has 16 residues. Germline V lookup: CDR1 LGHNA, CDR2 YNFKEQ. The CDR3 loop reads CASSQDLLREGYEQYF. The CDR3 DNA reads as TGTGCCAGCAGCCAAGACCTCTTGCGGGAGGGTTACGAGCAGTACTTC.

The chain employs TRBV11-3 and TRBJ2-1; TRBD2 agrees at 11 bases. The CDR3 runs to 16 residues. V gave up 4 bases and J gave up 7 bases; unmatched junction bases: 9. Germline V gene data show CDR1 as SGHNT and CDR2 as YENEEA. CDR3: CASSSGGLAGNNEQFF. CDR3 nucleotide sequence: TGTGCCAGCAGCTCAGGAGGACTAGCGGGCAATAATGAGCAGTTCTTC.

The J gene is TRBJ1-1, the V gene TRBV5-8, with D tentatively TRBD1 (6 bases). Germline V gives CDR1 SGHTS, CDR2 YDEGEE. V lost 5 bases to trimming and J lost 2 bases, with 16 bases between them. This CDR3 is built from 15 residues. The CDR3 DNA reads TGTGCCAGCAGTTTTGGGCCGGACAGTAACACTGAAGCTTTCTTT. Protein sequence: CASSFGPDSNTEAFF.

The CDR3 is CASSLERGQPQHF. The CDR3 nucleotides are TGTGCCAGCAGCTTGGAAAGGGGTCAGCCCCAGCATTTT. V gene TRBV5-6 combines with J gene TRBJ1-5, with D possibly matching TRBD1 (5 bases). CDR3 length equals 13 residues. Trimming stripped 0 bases from V and 6 bases from J, with 7 bases between. The germline CDR1 and CDR2 sequences are SGHDT and YYEEEE.